The 20 T cell receptor beta chains below all came from one sample that was sequenced in a study of beta chain features in type 1 diabetes. The investigators reverse transcribed all of the isolated RNA, so they sequenced expressed TCRB transcripts. Measured with immunoSEQ multiplex PCR; TCRdb has only the in-frame clones, and not every one. Of around 250,000 clones in the sample, 25% to 30% were seen once. The sequenced sample was central memory CD4+ T cells from blood. These receptors originate from a man between 25 and 39 years old in good health.

The sample holds a few counts of this clone. The chain links TRBV6-4 to TRBJ1-6; 7 bases align to TRBD1. CDR1 MRHNA and CDR2 SNTAGT come from the germline V gene. This CDR3 spans 15 amino acids. J lost 7 bases, V lost 5 bases, and 8 bases had no gene match. The CDR3 nucleotides read TGTGCCAGCAGTTCGGGAACAGGGGTGAATTCACCCCTCCACTTT. It translates to CASSSGTGVNSPLHF.

A few counts support this clone. This sequence joins TRBV29-1 and TRBJ2-7; the D gene is possibly TRBD2 (5 bases). This CDR3 is built from 12 residues. Trimming took 7 bases from V and 5 from J, leaving 15 bases between them. CDR1 and CDR2 from the germline V gene are SQVTM and ANQGSEA. The CDR3: CSAILDGNEQYF. As DNA, the CDR3 is TGCAGCGCCATACTGGACGGGAACGAGCAGTACTTC.

This chain joins TRBV7-6 and TRBJ2-5, with D hard to call. The CDR3 runs 15 residues. In germline, CDR1 is SGHVS, CDR2 FNYEAQ. Trimming took off 1 base at V and 0 bases at J, with 9 bases between the two ends. The CDR3 sequence is CASSLVGRYQETQYF. Written as DNA, the CDR3 is TGTGCCAGCAGCTTAGTTGGGCGGTACCAAGAGACCCAGTACTTC.

This clone was observed a few times. This chain joins TRBV28 and TRBJ1-1; 9 nucleotides line up with TRBD1. V lost 3 bases to trimming and J lost 1 base; unmatched junction nucleotides: 3. Germline loops: CDR1 MDHEN, CDR2 SYDVKM. This CDR3 spans 15 amino acids. This chain's CDR3 is CASSFQGQGNTEAFF. In DNA form, the CDR3 reads TGTGCCAGCAGTTTCCAGGGACAGGGGAACACTGAAGCTTTCTTT.

This clone has more than one count but fewer than ten. The rearrangement uses TRBV7-2 and TRBJ2-5, with D unresolved. CDR3 length: 14 residues. Looked up from germline, CDR1 is SGHTA and CDR2 is FQGNSA. Trimming left V 4 bases short and J 5 bases short, with 14 bases between. The DNA of the CDR3 is TGTGCCAGCAGCTCTGTGCCCACTGGGGAGACCCAGTACTTC. Its translation is CASSSVPTGETQYF.

This clone was observed a single time. The V and J genes are TRBV9 and TRBJ2-3, with TRBD2 matching over 9 bases. The V gene's germline CDR1 is SGDLS and CDR2 YYNGEE. Trimming removed 4 bases from V and 0 bases from J; junction bases left unmatched: 6. The CDR3 spans 16 residues. The CDR3 region is CASSPPLAGSTDTQYF. CDR3 DNA sequence: TGTGCCAGCAGCCCCCCTCTAGCGGGGAGCACAGATACGCAGTATTTT.

The chain carries TRBV7-2 and TRBJ2-7; possibly TRBD2 for D (6 bases). The CDR3 runs to 14 residues. With 4 bases removed from V and 2 bases from J, the gap between germline ends came to 12 bases. The germline CDR1 and CDR2 sequences are SGHTA and FQGNSA. The CDR3 here is CASSSGLATYEQYF. CDR3 nucleotide sequence: TGTGCCAGCAGCTCGGGACTGGCTACCTACGAGCAGTACTTC. Full variable domain (outside the CDR3, taken from reference TRBV7-2 and TRBJ2-7): GAGVSQSPSNKVTEKGKDVELRCDPISGHTALYWYRQSLGQGLEFLIYFQGNSAPDKSGLPSDRFSAERTGGSVSTLTIQRTQQEDSAVYLCASSSGLATYEQYFGPGTRLTVT.

The chain is built from TRBV5-6 and TRBJ2-7, with TRBD1 matching over 7 bases. CDR1 is SGHDT and CDR2 is YYEEEE in the germline V gene. The length of the CDR3 is 16 residues. After removal of 4 bases from V and 3 bases from J, the junction contained 13 bases not matched to a gene. The CDR3 DNA follows: TGTGCCAGCAGCGAACGTCCGGGACAGTACTACTACGAGCAGTACTTC. Translated: CASSERPGQYYYEQYF. Full variable domain (outside the CDR3, taken from reference TRBV5-6 and TRBJ2-7): DAGVTQSPTHLIKTRGQQVTLRCSPKSGHDTVSWYQQALGQGPQFIFQYYEEEERQRGNFPDRFSGHQFPNYSSELNVNALLLGDSALYLCASSERPGQYYYEQYFGPGTRLTVT.

The sample holds a few counts of this clone. The CDR3 nucleotides are TGTGCCAGCAGCTTGAAAGATGAAGCTTTCTTT. This translates into CASSLKDEAFF. The rearrangement joins TRBV7-6 to TRBJ1-1; D is unresolved. Trimming shortened V by 3 bases and J by 7 bases, and 6 bases separated the two germline ends. In germline, CDR1 is SGHVS, CDR2 FNYEAQ. There are 11 residues in the CDR3.

V is TRBV5-4 and J is TRBJ2-5; D remains ambiguous. Germline V gene data show CDR1 as SGHNT and CDR2 as YYREEE (reference sequence). The V end lost 3 bases, the J end lost 1 base, and 7 bases lay between the germline ends. The CDR3 sequence is 13 residues long. The CDR3 region is CASSYAAQETQYF. CDR3 nucleotides: TGTGCCAGCAGCTATGCAGCCCAAGAGACCCAGTACTTC.

J is TRBJ2-5 and V is TRBV28, with 10 bases identical to TRBD1. Losses at the gene ends were 6 bases for V and 2 bases for J; bases not matched to a gene: 6. The CDR3 contains 15 residues. CDR1 and CDR2 from the germline V gene are MDHEN and SYDVKM. CDR3 DNA sequence: TGTGCCAGCAGACGAGGACAGGGGGGGCAAGAGACCCAGTACTTC. Translating it yields CASRRGQGGQETQYF.

In its sample, this clone was seen a few times. The rearrangement joins TRBV9 to TRBJ2-7, with D possibly being TRBD2 (5 bases). V was pared by 2 bases and J by 0 bases, with 12 bases between. Germline-derived CDR1 and CDR2 are SGDLS and YYNGEE. There are 15 residues in the CDR3. The CDR3 nucleotides are TGTGCCAGCAGCGTGGACTTAACTCCCTCCTACGAGCAGTACTTC. It encodes CASSVDLTPSYEQYF.

This clone occurred many times. The chain joins TRBV7-9 to TRBJ2-3, with D maybe TRBD1 (5 bases). The V end lost 2 bases, the J end lost 11 bases, and 14 bases lay between the germline ends. Germline CDR1 and CDR2: SEHNR and FQNEAQ (reference sequence). The CDR3 loop spans 13 amino acids. DNA for the CDR3: TGTGCCAGCAGCTTAAAGGGGCCTAGGGAGCAGTATTTT. It yields the protein CASSLKGPREQYF. The full variable domain, rest sourced from reference TRBV7-9 and TRBJ2-3, is DTGVSQNPRHKITKRGQNVTFRCDPISEHNRLYWYRQTLGQGPEFLTYFQNEAQLEKSRLLSDRFSAERPKGSFSTLEIQRTEQGDSAMYLCASSLKGPREQYFGPGTRLTVL.

This chain links TRBV11-2 with TRBJ2-3; D is perhaps TRBD2 (7 bases). Germline V gives CDR1 SGHAT, CDR2 FQNNGV. Trimming left V 7 bases short and J 1 base short, with 15 bases between. The CDR3 is 15 amino acids. CDR3 in amino acids: CASTRRGAGTDTQYF. The CDR3 DNA follows: TGTGCCAGCACCCGTCGGGGGGCCGGCACAGATACGCAGTATTTT.

This chain joins TRBV6-6 and TRBJ1-2; D call uncertain. The length of the CDR3 is 12 residues. Germline loops: CDR1 MNHNY, CDR2 SVGAGI (reference sequence). V was trimmed by 5 bases and J by 4 bases, leaving 8 bases between them. CDR3 sequence reads: CASSPDGYGYTF. The CDR3 DNA sequence: TGTGCCAGCAGTCCGGACGGCTATGGCTACACCTTC.

This clone was detected once. V usage is TRBV7-2 and J usage is TRBJ2-2; 7 bases line up with TRBD2. CDR3 length: 13 amino acids. Unmatched junction bases numbered 5, after V lost 6 bases and J lost 7 bases. In germline, CDR1 is SGHTA, CDR2 FQGNSA. CDR3 nucleotides: TGTGCCAGCAGTTCCGGGGGGTACGGGGAGCTGTTTTTT. It encodes CASSSGGYGELFF.

This clone was counted a few times. The genes are TRBV30 and TRBJ2-5; 9 bases align to TRBD1. Germline-derived CDR1 and CDR2 are GTSNPN and SVGIG (reference sequence). The CDR3 is 12 amino acids. After removal of 5 bases from V and 2 bases from J, the junction contained 0 bases not matched to a gene. The CDR3 sequence is CAWDRGQETQYF. The CDR3 nucleotides are TGTGCCTGGGACAGGGGGCAAGAGACCCAGTACTTC.

This clone has a handful of counts. The chain is built from TRBV28 and TRBJ2-3, with 7 bases aligning to TRBD2. Trimming at V came to 5 bases and at J to 0 bases, leaving 14 bases not matched to a gene. The CDR3 covers 18 residues. Germline CDR1 is MDHEN and CDR2 is SYDVKM. CDR3 sequence reads: CASSSIPYKRESTDTQYF. CDR3 bases: TGTGCCAGCAGTAGCATCCCCTATAAGCGGGAAAGCACAGATACGCAGTATTTT.

This chain uses TRBV30 with TRBJ1-2, with D unclear. There are 12 residues in the CDR3. The germline V gene encodes CDR1 GTSNPN and CDR2 SVGIG (reference sequence). Trimming took off 0 bases at V and 8 bases at J, with 10 bases between the two ends. CDR3 amino acids: CAWSVPEGGYTF. CDR3 DNA: TGTGCCTGGAGTGTACCTGAAGGAGGCTACACCTTC.

V usage is TRBV2 and J usage is TRBJ1-1; 8 positions agree with TRBD1. Trimming at V came to 6 bases and at J to 11 bases, leaving 8 bases not matched to a gene. CDR3 length equals 12 residues. Germline V lookup: CDR1 SNHLY, CDR2 FYNNEI. CDR3: CASSLGQGAAFF. In DNA form, the CDR3 reads TGTGCCAGCAGCCTCGGACAGGGCGCCGCTTTCTTT.